There are a few counts of the clone carrying this TCR beta chain. Its specificity is not known. Treatment defined: 15 to 20 received Ad26.COV2.S at low or high dose, single or two shots; five or six received placebo; per-sample allocation not given. Material that was analyzed had been drawn on day 63 after the first vaccine or placebo injection. An Ad26 vector that expressed Wuhan-strain SARS-CoV-2 spike constituted the vaccine. This sample is drawn from a study of Ad26.COV2.S vaccination and SARS-CoV-2 variants. Study-level points and caveats: There was reportedly substantial breadth in spike-specific CD8+ and CD4+ T cell responses after vaccination.

Some clones are missing from TCRdb's copy, which holds only in-frame ones; the method was immunoSEQ multiplex PCR. The table records fewer than 400,000 clones, around four fifths of them present only once. V lost 3 bases and J lost 8, with 8 bases in between. CDR3 length equals 13 residues. Germline lookup yields CDR1 SGHTA and CDR2 FQGTGA. This rearrangement joins TRBV7-3 to TRBJ1-6; D is uncertain. The material sequenced was peripheral blood, taken in a trial of Ad26.COV2.S vaccine versus placebo. The TCR sequence derives from a person aged 18-60 years who received the Ad26.COV2.S COVID-19 vaccine or a placebo. The CDR3 sequence: CASSFGGDSPLHF. The CDR3 DNA reads as TGTGCCAGCAGCTTCGGTGGGGATTCACCCCTCCACTTT.